The following is a T cell receptor beta chain sequence with its context. These data originate in a study of blood T cell repertoires in COVID-19. For the study at large: Sites across the United States, Italy and Spain contributed samples from acute and convalescent COVID-19. Sources were T cells, B-cell-depleted T cells, or PBMCs; the material itself was cDNA or gDNA.

Original processing methods: Amplifying reference gene primers gave estimates of nucleated cell counts. Assay used: immunoSEQ multiplex PCR; TCRdb lists only in-frame clones, some missing. D and trimming were read from the DNA, whereas the V and J calls and clone size are those reported in that table. Counted here are some 210,000 clones, about 89% occurring once; the ten biggest clones make up less than 7.5%. CDR3 length: 20 residues. CDR1 and CDR2 (germline): SQVTM, ANQGSEA. Trimming shortened V by 6 bases and J by 0 bases, and 31 bases separated the two germline ends. The receptor's source is a man in his 60s who had recovered from COVID-19. Source material: peripheral blood. The chain recombines TRBV29-1 with TRBJ2-3, with D tentatively TRBD1 (6 bases). CDR3 region: CSVRGGVRGQLGVSTDTQYF. DNA for the CDR3: TGCAGCGTCCGAGGGGGAGTCCGGGGACAATTGGGGGTTAGCACAGATACGCAGTATTTT.